One and the same sample provided the 18 T cell receptor beta chains below, sequenced in a study of human T cells and chemical hapten exposure. TCRdb analysed the RACE reads with MiXCR anew, one entry per CDR3 protein. This sample yields fewer than 300,000 distinct CDR3 sequences, of which roughly 8% are seen a single time; more than 0.95% belongs to the top ten. The time point: pre-sensitization, week 0. Treatment described: therapeutic diphenylcyclopropenone sensitization with weekly scalp DPC. The source material was whole blood, sampled in connection with sensitization to the hapten diphenylcyclopropenone (DPC). These receptors all come from a man younger than 30 with alopecia areata. Some clones in this sample may be carry-over from other donors' samples.

This clonotype was counted at least ten times. V gene TRBV7-8 combines with J gene TRBJ2-7; tentatively, D is TRBD1 (6 bases). With 1 base removed from V and 4 bases from J, the gap between germline ends came to 14 bases. CDR1 and CDR2 from the germline V gene are SGHVS and FQNEAQ. The CDR3 spans 15 residues. The CDR3 nucleotides read TGTGCCAGCAGCTTAGAATCGGGCAGGGGATACGAGCAGTACTTC. This sequence encodes CASSLESGRGYEQYF.

This clonotype appeared many times. The chain links TRBV28 to TRBJ1-1, with D perhaps TRBD1 (6 bases). The CDR3 has 13 amino acids. Per germline, CDR1 MDHEN and CDR2 SYDVKM. Trimming took off 3 bases at V and 11 bases at J, with 16 bases between the two ends. The CDR3 loop reads CASSFRGRDMAFF. In DNA, the CDR3 is TGTGCCAGCAGTTTCAGAGGTCGGGACATGGCTTTCTTT.

This clonotype was observed a handful of times. V and J are TRBV24-1 and TRBJ2-1; D may be TRBD1 (6 bases). CDR3 size: 13 residues. V was clipped by 6 bases and J by 6 bases, with 11 bases between them. The germline gives CDR1 KGHDR, CDR2 SFDVKD. CDR3 region: CATSSGRGNEQFF. The CDR3 nucleotides read TGTGCCACCAGTTCGGGCAGGGGCAATGAGCAGTTCTTC.

This clonotype was seen a handful of times. The chain is built from TRBV2 and TRBJ2-5; D is undetermined. The germline V gene has CDR1 SNHLY and CDR2 FYNNEI. This CDR3 has 13 residues. Trimming pared 5 bases from V and 1 base from J, leaving 8 bases between. Written as DNA, the CDR3 is TGTGCCAGCAGTACCCTCCTCCAAGAGACCCAGTACTTC. Translation: CASSTLLQETQYF.

This clonotype has ten or more counts. This chain uses TRBV20-1 with TRBJ2-1, with 7 bases identical to TRBD1. J lost 13 bases, V lost 6 bases, and 9 bases had no gene match. Germline V gives CDR1 DFQATT, CDR2 SNEGSKA (reference sequence). The CDR3 runs 11 residues. CDR3 DNA sequence: TGCAGTGCCTGGGTTGGGGACAGACAGTTCTTC. Its protein is CSAWVGDRQFF.

The chain employs TRBV2 and TRBJ2-1; D may be TRBD1 (5 bases). The V gene lost 2 bases and the J gene lost 1 base, with 6 bases spanning the gap. The CDR3 extends over 14 amino acids. In germline, CDR1 is SNHLY, CDR2 FYNNEI. CDR3 DNA sequence: TGTGCCAGCAGTGAATACAGGTCCTACAATGAGCAGTTCTTC. Translating gives CASSEYRSYNEQFF.

This rearrangement joins TRBV28 to TRBJ1-5; the match to TRBD1 covers 7 bases. This CDR3 comprises 15 residues. Germline CDR1 and CDR2: MDHEN and SYDVKM. J lost 1 base, V lost 5 bases, and 5 bases had no gene match. CDR3 bases: TGTGCCAGCAGTAAGACAGGGTTGAGCAATCAGCCCCAGCATTTT. The encoded protein is CASSKTGLSNQPQHF.

This clonotype was observed a handful of times. This sequence joins TRBV29-1 and TRBJ2-2; 8 positions agree with TRBD1. This CDR3 spans 14 amino acids. Germline V gene sequence: CDR1 SQVTM, CDR2 ANQGSEA. After removal of 7 bases from V and 4 bases from J, the junction contained 8 bases not matched to a gene. CDR3 region: CSANQGAGTGELFF. CDR3 coding DNA: TGCAGCGCCAATCAGGGGGCAGGCACCGGGGAGCTGTTTTTT.

V and J are TRBV12-3 or TRBV12-4 and TRBJ2-1, with D perhaps TRBD2 (5 bases). There are 15 residues in the CDR3. The ends were cut back, 0 bases at V and 6 bases at J, with 12 bases in the middle. The CDR3 here is CASSLAFLAGNEQFF. The CDR3 DNA reads as TGTGCCAGCAGTTTAGCGTTCCTAGCAGGCAATGAGCAGTTCTTC.

This clonotype was seen only a few times. CDR3 coding DNA: TGTGCCAGCAGTTCGGGGCGAGGAGAAGCTTTCTTT. This gives the protein CASSSGRGEAFF. The gene calls are TRBV12-3 or TRBV12-4 and TRBJ1-1; D is perhaps TRBD1 (5 bases). The CDR3 consists of 12 residues. Trimming stripped 4 bases from V and 8 bases from J, with 11 bases between.

This clonotype showed up just a few times. J is TRBJ2-1 and V is TRBV29-1; the D is unclear. CDR3 length: 12 residues. Germline CDR1 and CDR2: SQVTM and ANQGSEA. V shed 8 bases and J shed 0 bases, with 8 bases lying between them. CDR3: CSMSFSYNEQFF. The CDR3 coding sequence is TGCAGCATGTCCTTCTCCTACAATGAGCAGTTCTTC.

This clonotype has only a few counts. The genes are TRBV12-3 or TRBV12-4 and TRBJ2-6; the match to TRBD1 covers 10 bases. This CDR3 is 16 amino acids long. V shed 6 bases and J 12 bases; nucleotides not matched to a gene: 14. CDR3 bases: TGTGCCAGCAGGTTGGGGACAGGGGTTTCTAGTCCCGTCCTGACTTTC. It yields the protein CASRLGTGVSSPVLTF.

The rearrangement joins TRBV7-8 to TRBJ1-1; D is undetermined. The V and J ends lost 4 bases and 7 bases respectively, with 13 bases between them. The CDR3 consists of 13 residues. Germline-derived CDR1 and CDR2 are SGHVS and FQNEAQ. The CDR3 sequence: CASSSSEHVEAFF. In DNA, the CDR3 is TGTGCCAGCAGCTCTAGCGAACACGTTGAAGCTTTCTTT.

The chain recombines TRBV6-2 or TRBV6-3 with TRBJ2-1; 11 nucleotides line up with TRBD2. CDR1 and CDR2 (germline): MNHEY, SVGEGT. The CDR3 consists of 16 residues. J was trimmed by 4 bases and V by 6 bases; bases with no gene match: 8. CDR3 loop: CASRGSGGAWYNEQFF. CDR3 DNA sequence: TGTGCCAGCAGAGGTAGCGGGGGGGCCTGGTACAATGAGCAGTTCTTC.

This clonotype was counted ten times or more. The CDR3 DNA reads TGTGCCAGCAGCGATCCTAAGAGAGAAAAACTGTTTTTT. Encoded protein: CASSDPKREKLFF. The chain recombines TRBV7-9 with TRBJ1-4; D is ambiguous. The CDR3 is 13 residues long. V dropped 5 bases and J dropped 8 bases, with 12 bases sitting between them. Per the germline V gene, CDR1 is SEHNR and CDR2 is FQNEAQ (reference sequence).

The chain recombines TRBV29-1 with TRBJ2-1; no clear D gene. V lost 4 bases, J lost 3 bases, and 10 bases lay in between. The CDR3 is 13 amino acids. In germline, CDR1 is SQVTM, CDR2 ANQGSEA. This CDR3 is CSVAGLLYNEQFF. The CDR3 DNA reads as TGCAGCGTTGCCGGTTTGCTCTACAATGAGCAGTTCTTC.

The CDR3 sequence is CASTPGKGAVTEAFF. Here the CDR3 DNA reads TGTGCCAGCACCCCCGGTAAGGGGGCGGTTACTGAAGCTTTCTTT. J is TRBJ1-1 and V is TRBV7-9, with TRBD1 matching over 7 bases. Germline CDR1 and CDR2: SEHNR and FQNEAQ (reference sequence). Trimming cost V 7 bases and J 5 bases; bases outside gene matches: 13. The CDR3 is made up of 15 amino acids.

This chain joins TRBV20-1 and TRBJ2-2; no clear D. The CDR3 has 14 residues. CDR1 is DFQATT and CDR2 is SNEGSKA in the germline V gene (reference sequence). The V gene lost 0 bases and the J gene lost 1 base, with 6 bases spanning the gap. The CDR3 loop reads CSAREAGNTGELFF. The DNA for the CDR3 is TGCAGTGCTAGAGAGGCAGGGAACACCGGGGAGCTGTTTTTT.